A selection of T cell receptor beta chains follows, all from one sample in a study of blood T cell repertoires in COVID-19. The method was immunoSEQ multiplex PCR; TCRdb's version includes in-frame clones alone and lacks a portion of them. The sample has some 400,000 clones; more than 75% are singletons. Sample: PBMCs or T cells enriched from blood (not recorded which). These receptors all stem from a man in his thirties or forties who had recovered from COVID-19. Both conserved end residues are trimmed from each CDR3.

J | V | CDR3
TRBJ1-2 | TRBV5-1 | ASGTGSAIYGYT
TRBJ1-2 | TRBV6-5 | ASSQPRAGHYGYT
TRBJ1-4 | TRBV10-1 | ASSESRGISEKLF
TRBJ1-6 | TRBV12-5 | ASGFYDRGNSPLH
TRBJ1-1 | TRBV5-1 | ASSFTGETEAF
TRBJ2-1 | TRBV10-3 | AISLQGVVDEQF
TRBJ1-1 | TRBV9 | ASSYGGNMNTEAF
TRBJ2-4 | TRBV5-1 | ASSLGRQNIQY
TRBJ2-7 | TRBV18 | ASSPPVGQAYEQY
TRBJ1-4 | TRBV6-5 | ASKGATNEKLF
TRBJ1-2 | TRBV5-1 | ASSPDRGSYGYT
TRBJ1-1 | TRBV2 | ASSAGTGYTEAF
TRBJ1-4 | TRBV16 | ASSQLGLTRI
TRBJ1-1 | TRBV19 | ASSRDSDTEAF
TRBJ2-1 | TRBV29-1 | SVEGRDHYNEQF
TRBJ2-5 | TRBV10-1 | ASSQGIQETQY
TRBJ2-1 | TRBV6-2/TRBV6-3 | ASSYISSRGSSYNEQF
TRBJ1-1 | TRBV5-4 | ASRDFSNTEAF
TRBJ2-2 | TRBV15 | ATSSMAGGLTGELF
TRBJ2-4 | TRBV5-6 | ASSSLGQGENIQY
TRBJ2-3 | TRBV4-1 | ASSQLAGDGDTQY
TRBJ2-7 | TRBV7-6 | ASSLGQGSSYEQY
TRBJ1-4 | TRBV4-1 | ASSQTPPGAIWEKLF
TRBJ1-4 | TRBV11-2 | ASSSMGAAYEKLF
TRBJ2-1 | TRBV4-1 | ASSQDEGAPYNEQF
TRBJ1-6 | TRBV30 | AWSVRLSSYNSPLH
TRBJ1-2 | TRBV21-1 | ASSKVPGNTISGYT
TRBJ2-5 | TRBV30 | AWSLAGETQY
TRBJ1-1 | TRBV30 | AGQGNTEAF